This TCR beta chain originates from a study of shared clonotypes between healthy human individuals. General study results and limits: Represented genetic and exposure-history diversity was restricted by having few donors.

Of note for this clone: Its specificity is not known.

Investigators spread the genomic DNA of each subset evenly over several immunoSEQ plates. As processed by the authors: ImmunoSEQ yielded junction-only sequences lacking quality scores, so filtering differed. Only in-frame clones appear in the TCRdb table, and some are missing; sequencing was by immunoSEQ multiplex PCR. The V and J calls and clone size are taken from that table; D and trimming were inferred from the DNA. The data contain about 96,000 clones, about 45% of them singletons. Trimming removed 0 bases from V and 2 bases from J, with 8 bases in between. There are 15 residues in the CDR3. The V gene's germline CDR1 is SGHRS and CDR2 YFSETQ.

This rearrangement joins TRBV5-1 to TRBJ2-2, with no clear D. The specimen sequenced was PBMCs. This receptor was obtained from a woman in her thirties or forties in good health. Some clones in this sample may be carry-over from other donors' samples. The CDR3 nucleotides read TGCGCCAGCAGCTTGGTAGGGTTTAACACCGGGGAGCTGTTTTTT. Translation: CASSLVGFNTGELFF.